This T cell receptor beta chain was captured in a study of OX40 agonist ivuxolimab in advanced cancers. Study-wide results and limits: On average, CD8+ T cells had more expanded clones than CD4+.

Comment on this clone: Its antigen is unknown.

Repertoires were generated with immunoSEQ multiplex PCR, while TCRdb's copy carries only in-frame clones and drops some. The sample contains about 69,000 clones, 70% to 90% of which appear only once. Germline CDR1 and CDR2: ENHRY and SYGVKD. Trimming removed 7 bases from V and 4 bases from J, with 16 bases in between. The CDR3 totals 14 residues. The material sequenced was CD4+ or CD8+ T cells sorted from blood, taken in a trial of the OX40 agonist ivuxolimab. This receptor was identified in an adult with an advanced solid tumor such as melanoma, head and neck, liver or kidney cancer. The chain recombines TRBV10-3 with TRBJ1-2, with D tentatively TRBD1 (6 bases). CDR3 loop: CAITPGVQGYGYTF. The CDR3, as DNA: TGTGCCATCACCCCAGGGGTACAGGGCTATGGCTACACCTTC.